This T cell receptor (beta chain) derives from a study of radiotherapy plus CTLA-4 blockade in lung cancer. Across the study: Among patients, roughly 18% showed objective responses, and 30% to 35% had disease control.

Findings and limits, study-wide: Tumor-origin TCR clones grew in blood after radiotherapy plus ipilimumab. Early blood T cell clone dynamics reportedly forecast response best, with interferon-beta.

Germline loops: CDR1 MNHNS, CDR2 SASEGT. Trimming stripped 2 bases from V and 2 bases from J, with 9 bases between. The CDR3 runs 14 residues. The method was immunoSEQ multiplex PCR; TCRdb's version includes in-frame clones alone and lacks a portion of them. The top ten hold 3% to 3.5% of the sample, which has 89,000 or so clones, around 83% seen once. Regarding this clone: No antigen is known for it. Other DNA sequences from this sample encode an identical CDR3 as well.

Focal radiation and CTLA-4 blockade (ipilimumab) were tested in chemo-refractory metastatic non-small-cell lung cancer patients. This chain uses TRBV6-1 with TRBJ1-1, with D tentatively TRBD1 (5 bases). The material sequenced was peripheral blood, taken from a patient treated with radiotherapy plus ipilimumab. The sequence derives from a human donor with non-small cell lung cancer who had a partial response to radiotherapy plus ipilimumab. The CDR3 loop is CASSERGQNTEAFF. The CDR3, as DNA: TGTGCCAGCAGTGAACGAGGACAAAACACTGAAGCTTTCTTT.